This is a list of T cell receptor beta chains from one sample in a study of blood T cell repertoires in COVID-19. Some clones are missing from TCRdb's copy, which holds only in-frame ones; the method was immunoSEQ multiplex PCR. The repertoire consists of 130,000 to 150,000 clones, with 65% to 85% occurring once and the leading ten covering about an eighth. Specimen: peripheral blood. These TCRs come from a man in his sixties with active or convalescent COVID-19. CDR3s include the opening cysteine and the closing phenylalanine or tryptophan. The D gene is left open where the match is weak. Not all rows give a size; the values are once, few, many and, for expanded clones, a class.

clone_size j_call d_call v_call cdr3_aa cdr3_nt
- TRBJ2-1 TRBD1 TRBV27 CASSGTGHEQFF TGTGCCAGCAGTGGGACAGGTCATGAGCAGTTCTTC
once TRBJ1-6 TRBD1 TRBV4-2 CASSPVMDRVNSPLHF TGTGCCAGCAGCCCCGTGATGGACAGGGTAAATTCACCCCTCCACTTT
- TRBJ1-1 - TRBV7-9 CASSLEAGGEAFF TGTGCCAGCAGCTTAGAAGCGGGCGGAGAAGCTTTCTTT
- TRBJ2-7 - TRBV5-6 CASSLLGTYEQYF TGTGCCAGCAGCCTGCTCGGTACCTACGAGCAGTACTTC
- TRBJ1-1 TRBD1 TRBV5-5 CASSWGQSPMNTEAFF TGTGCCAGCAGCTGGGGACAGTCACCCATGAACACTGAAGCTTTCTTT
- TRBJ1-1 TRBD1 TRBV9 CASSPERQGASTEAFF TGTGCCAGCAGCCCAGAGAGACAGGGGGCTAGCACTGAAGCTTTCTTT
- TRBJ1-1 - TRBV5-1 CASSQENTEAFF TGCGCCAGCAGTCAGGAGAACACTGAAGCTTTCTTT
- TRBJ2-5 TRBD2 TRBV27 CASSRGLISGRAGETQYF TGTGCCAGCAGCCGCGGACTGATTAGCGGGAGGGCCGGAGAGACCCAGTACTTC
- TRBJ2-1 - TRBV9 CASSVVGEVYNEQFF TGTGCCAGCAGCGTAGTCGGGGAGGTATACAATGAGCAGTTCTTC
few TRBJ1-1 - TRBV24-1 CANPGHEAFF TGTGCCAACCCGGGACACGAAGCTTTCTTT
once TRBJ2-3 TRBD2 TRBV18 CASRPLREGTTDTQYF TGTGCCAGCCGGCCACTGCGGGAGGGAACCACAGATACGCAGTATTTT
- TRBJ2-7 TRBD1 TRBV6-2/TRBV6-3 CASSNPDRAYSYEQYF TGTGCCAGCAGTAACCCGGACAGGGCCTACTCCTACGAGCAGTACTTC
few TRBJ2-3 - TRBV4-1 CASSKSEGGIFTDTQYF TGCGCCAGCAGCAAGTCGGAGGGCGGTATATTCACAGATACGCAGTATTTT
- TRBJ2-5 TRBD1 TRBV15 CATSRSKQGAGETQYF TGTGCCACCAGCAGAAGTAAACAGGGGGCGGGTGAGACCCAGTACTTC
- TRBJ1-1 - TRBV5-6 CASSFQTEAFF TGTGCCAGCAGCTTCCAGACTGAAGCTTTCTTT
- TRBJ2-1 TRBD2 TRBV7-6 CASSPSTSGGSSYNEQFF TGTGCCAGCAGCCCCTCGACTAGCGGGGGCAGCTCCTACAATGAGCAGTTCTTC
- TRBJ2-6 TRBD1 TRBV18 CASSLLDRGGSGANVLTF TGTGCCAGCTCACTACTGGACAGGGGTGGTTCAGGGGCCAACGTCCTGACTTTC
- TRBJ1-3 - TRBV7-9 CASSPSGLSSGNTIYF TGTGCCAGCAGCCCCTCCGGTCTGAGCTCTGGAAACACCATATATTTT
- TRBJ1-4 - TRBV5-4 CASSLDQGGEKLFF TGTGCCAGCAGCTTGGATCAGGGCGGAGAAAAACTGTTTTTT
- TRBJ2-1 TRBD2 TRBV6-2/TRBV6-3 CASSSGTSGTSYNEQFF TGTGCCAGCAGTTCTGGGACTAGCGGGACGTCCTACAATGAGCAGTTCTTC
- TRBJ2-7 TRBD2 TRBV6-7 CASSTPGRGVLGNEQYF TGTGCCAGCAGTACCCCTGGGAGGGGCGTACTGGGGAACGAGCAGTACTTC
- TRBJ1-1 TRBD1 TRBV11-2 CASSSGQWNTEAFF TGTGCCAGCAGCTCGGGACAGTGGAACACTGAAGCTTTCTTT
- TRBJ2-3 TRBD2 TRBV19 CAIPGLAGGQMWTDTQYF TGTGCCATCCCAGGACTAGCGGGAGGTCAGATGTGGACAGATACGCAGTATTTT
few TRBJ2-1 TRBD2 TRBV27 CASSPRTSGTHEQFF TGTGCCAGCAGCCCTAGGACTAGCGGGACCCATGAGCAGTTCTTC
few TRBJ2-7 - TRBV18 CASSRPRGGYEQYF TGTGCCAGCTCACGCCCCAGGGGCGGCTACGAGCAGTACTTC
few TRBJ1-5 - TRBV6-6 CASSPTQGQPQHF TGTGCCAGCAGTCCAACACAGGGACAGCCCCAGCATTTT
- TRBJ2-7 TRBD2 TRBV2 CASSRGLARTYEQYF TGTGCCAGCAGCAGGGGACTAGCGCGAACCTACGAGCAGTACTTC
- TRBJ1-4 - TRBV6-5 CASSYMGLYAEKLFF TGTGCCAGCAGTTACATGGGGCTCTATGCGGAAAAACTGTTTTTT
- TRBJ1-1 - TRBV7-2 CASSLVGARTEAFF TGTGCCAGCAGCTTAGTTGGGGCGCGCACTGAAGCTTTCTTT
once TRBJ2-1 - TRBV20-1 CSAKEYNEQFF TGCAGTGCTAAGGAGTACAATGAGCAGTTCTTC
- TRBJ2-2 TRBD2 TRBV25-1 CASTSSGSWSGELFF TGTGCCAGCACCTCTAGCGGGAGTTGGTCCGGGGAGCTGTTTTTT
- TRBJ2-7 TRBD1 TRBV3-1/TRBV3-2 CASSQGDRAYEQYF TGTGCCAGCAGCCAAGGGGACAGGGCCTACGAGCAGTACTTC
- TRBJ1-4 TRBD1 TRBV18 CASSPSQGNEKLFF TGTGCCAGCTCGCCCTCACAGGGGAATGAAAAACTGTTTTTT
- TRBJ1-1 - TRBV7-5 CARSLVGARAFF TGTGCCAGAAGCTTAGTAGGGGCGCGAGCTTTCTTT